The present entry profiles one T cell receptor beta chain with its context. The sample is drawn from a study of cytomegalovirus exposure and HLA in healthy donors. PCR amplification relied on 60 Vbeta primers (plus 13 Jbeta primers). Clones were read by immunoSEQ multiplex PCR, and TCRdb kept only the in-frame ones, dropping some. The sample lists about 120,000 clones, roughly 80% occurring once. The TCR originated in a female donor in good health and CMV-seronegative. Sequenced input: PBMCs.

The DNA of the CDR3 is TGTGCCACCAGCCTGAGCGAGGGGGGGGTCGTCTATGGCTACACCTTC. It is translated as CATSLSEGGVVYGYTF. The chain recombines TRBV15 with TRBJ1-2; weak D call: TRBD1 (6 bases). Germline V gene lookup returns CDR1 LNHNV and CDR2 YYDKDF (reference sequence). Trimming pared 5 bases from V and 4 bases from J, leaving 20 bases between. The length of the CDR3 is 16 residues.